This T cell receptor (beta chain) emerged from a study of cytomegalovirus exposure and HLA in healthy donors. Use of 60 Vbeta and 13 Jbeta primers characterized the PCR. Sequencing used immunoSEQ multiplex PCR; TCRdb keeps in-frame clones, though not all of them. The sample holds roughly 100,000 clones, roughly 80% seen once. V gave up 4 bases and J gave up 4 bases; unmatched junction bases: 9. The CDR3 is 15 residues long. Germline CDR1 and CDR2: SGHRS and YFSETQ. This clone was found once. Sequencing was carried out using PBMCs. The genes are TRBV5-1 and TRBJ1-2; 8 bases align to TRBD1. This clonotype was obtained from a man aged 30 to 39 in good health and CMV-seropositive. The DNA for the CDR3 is TGCGCCAGCAGCCTAACCCAAACAGGGGGCTATGGCTACACCTTC. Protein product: CASSLTQTGGYGYTF.